The TCR beta chain under discussion was sequenced for a study of blood T cell repertoires in COVID-19. Background on the study: Collection of acute and convalescent COVID-19 samples took place in the United States, Italy and Spain. Nucleic acid was either cDNA or gDNA, and it came from T cells, B-cell-depleted T cells, or PBMCs.

The ends were cut back, 7 bases at V and 0 bases at J, with 15 bases in the middle. Germline CDR1 and CDR2: MDHEN and SYDVKM. CDR3 length: 16 residues. This table comes from immunoSEQ multiplex PCR, and its TCRdb copy is limited to in-frame clones, with some not included. The sample comprises some 320,000 clones, around 87% of which are singletons, and over 4% rests with the top ten. All enrollees were about 18 to 89 years old and from 25 or so US areas. Assignment of participants to cohorts was predicated upon participant-reported clinical history. The TCR sequence derives from a woman aged 25 to 39 who had recovered from COVID-19. The genes are TRBV28 and TRBJ2-2; D not certain. Material: PBMCs or T cells enriched from blood (not recorded which). CDR3 region: CASTYSLPPNTGELFF. The DNA of the CDR3 is TGTGCCAGCACGTACAGCCTGCCTCCGAACACCGGGGAGCTGTTTTTT. Supplemented by reference TRBV28 and TRBJ2-2, the full variable domain reads DVKVTQSSRYLVKRTGEKVFLECVQDMDHENMFWYRQDPGLGLRLIYFSYDVKMKEKGDIPEGYSVSREKKERFSLILESASTNQTSMYLCASTYSLPPNTGELFFGEGSRLTVL.